This passage covers 18 T cell receptor beta chains from one sample sequenced in a study of T-cell memory formation after mild COVID-19. One entry per CDR3 protein, called by TCRdb with MiXCR from the 5' RACE reads. The profile shows 400,000 to 500,000 distinct CDR3 sequences, about 20% of them singletons. The sequenced sample consisted of PBMCs or a T cell subset sorted from them (not recorded which). Receptors originate from an adult woman who had mild COVID-19 (a few samples of this study predate the infection). Cell type and time point are not known.

The sample holds many counts of this clonotype. This sequence joins TRBV7-9 and TRBJ2-1, with D hard to call. The germline CDR1 and CDR2 sequences are SEHNR and FQNEAQ (reference sequence). This CDR3 spans 16 amino acids. V lost 5 bases and J 6 bases, leaving 20 bases between the germline ends. Here the CDR3 reads CASSQVIPLSPNEQFF. In DNA form, the CDR3 reads TGTGCCAGCAGCCAGGTGATCCCTCTCTCCCCCAATGAGCAGTTCTTC.

This clonotype was seen more than once but under ten times. The rearrangement uses TRBV7-3 and TRBJ1-1, with D uncertain. The CDR3 is made up of 14 amino acids. CDR1 SGHTA and CDR2 FQGTGA come from the germline V gene. The V and J ends lost 6 bases and 4 bases respectively, with 15 bases between them. The CDR3 sequence is CASRHGGRGTEAFF. The CDR3 nucleotides read TGTGCCAGCAGACACGGAGGGCGTGGCACTGAAGCTTTCTTT.

The chain carries TRBV27 and TRBJ2-2; no clear D gene. The CDR3 spans 14 residues. Looked up from germline, CDR1 is MNHEY and CDR2 is SMNVEV (reference sequence). The V end was cut by 6 bases, the J end by 7 bases, with 15 bases between. Written as DNA, the CDR3 is TGTGCCAGCAGATCACCTCAGCGCTACGGGGAGCTGTTTTTT. It specifies CASRSPQRYGELFF.

The J gene is TRBJ1-2, the V gene TRBV7-9, with 8 positions matching TRBD1. Germline CDR1 reads SEHNR; CDR2 reads FQNEAQ (reference sequence). The CDR3 has 13 amino acids. Losses at the gene ends were 5 bases for V and 6 bases for J; bases not matched to a gene: 5. Here the CDR3 DNA reads TGTGCCAGCAGCCAGGGACAGGCTGATGGCTACACCTTC. This encodes CASSQGQADGYTF.

The chain employs TRBV5-5 and TRBJ2-7; tentative D call: TRBD2 (7 bases). The germline V gene has CDR1 SGHKS and CDR2 YYEKEE (reference sequence). This CDR3 has 15 amino acids. V was pared by 4 bases and J by 10 bases, with 24 bases between. The CDR3 reads CASSKEMIFGGAQYF. The DNA for the CDR3 is TGTGCCAGCAGCAAGGAGATGATTTTTGGGGGGGCACAGTACTTC.

The chain carries TRBV19 and TRBJ1-1; no clear D gene. This CDR3 comprises 15 residues. Trimming took off 5 bases at V and 0 bases at J, with 13 bases between the two ends. Germline V lookup: CDR1 LNHDA, CDR2 SQIVND (reference sequence). As DNA, the CDR3 is TGTGCCAGTAGTCCTCGACAAGACCTGAACACTGAAGCTTTCTTT. Translated: CASSPRQDLNTEAFF.

A few counts support this clonotype. The V call is TRBV10-3, the J call TRBJ1-2; a weak D match, TRBD1 (6 bases). The CDR3 has 12 amino acids. Germline lookup yields CDR1 ENHRY and CDR2 SYGVKD. V lost 7 bases and J lost 5, with 11 bases in between. CDR3 loop: CAIMEGGYGYTF. Written as DNA, the CDR3 is TGTGCCATCATGGAGGGGGGGTATGGCTACACCTTC.

The chain combines TRBV7-2 with TRBJ1-1; D remains unclear. V was pared by 8 bases and J by 2 bases, with 9 bases between. The germline V gene encodes CDR1 SGHTA and CDR2 FQGNSA. This CDR3 is 12 amino acids long. CDR3 nucleotides: TGTGCCAGCCGGTACCCAAACACTGAAGCTTTCTTT. Its protein product is CASRYPNTEAFF.

A note on this clonotype: The junction does not match germline at one end; this may be a read error. The chain is built from TRBV7-3 and TRBJ2-1, with 13 nucleotides matching TRBD2. The CDR3 has 16 amino acids. Germline CDR1 reads SGHTA; CDR2 reads FQGTGA. CDR3 sequence (DNA): TGTGCCATCAGCGAGACTAGCGGGGGGCCCTACAATGAGCAGTTCTTC. Translating it yields CAISETSGGPYNEQFF.

The chain joins TRBV4-1 to TRBJ2-1; D is uncertain. CDR1 is MGHRA and CDR2 is YSYEKL in the germline V gene. This CDR3 contains 16 residues. The germline V and J ends were trimmed by 2 bases and 1 base, with 12 bases remaining between them. The CDR3 region has the DNA TGCGCCAGCAGCCAATCGGGTACTTCTTCCTACAATGAGCAGTTCTTC. Residues: CASSQSGTSSYNEQFF.

This clonotype was detected a few times. The V gene is TRBV5-8, the J gene TRBJ2-7; 8 nucleotides agree with TRBD1. Germline-derived CDR1 and CDR2 are SGHTS and YDEGEE. Trimming took 4 bases from V and 6 from J; bases not matched to a gene: 12. The CDR3 covers 15 residues. The DNA of the CDR3 is TGTGCCAGCAGCCCCCTCCGGGACAGGTCACGCGAGCAGTACTTC. It is translated as CASSPLRDRSREQYF.

The CDR3 DNA reads TGTGCCAGCCACCGCGGGAACACCGGGGAGCTGTTTTTT. This translates into CASHRGNTGELFF. This chain connects TRBV10-3 to TRBJ2-2, with D hard to call. The CDR3 covers 13 residues. Germline lookup yields CDR1 ENHRY and CDR2 SYGVKD. Trimming took off 10 bases at V and 1 base at J, with 10 bases between the two ends.

The chain carries TRBV2 and TRBJ1-1, with 10 bases that match TRBD1. The germline V gene has CDR1 SNHLY and CDR2 FYNNEI. CDR3 size: 14 residues. Germline trimming cut 6 bases from V and 1 base from J; bases unmatched to any gene: 2. The CDR3 sequence: CASSRQGANTEAFF. The CDR3 bases are TGTGCCAGCAGCCGACAGGGGGCGAACACTGAAGCTTTCTTT.

This clonotype was observed a handful of times. The chain links TRBV7-9 to TRBJ1-6; TRBD1 matches 7 bases. The CDR3 consists of 14 residues. V trimming: 5 bases; J trimming: 7 bases; junction bases outside the gene matches: 5. The germline CDR1 and CDR2 sequences are SEHNR and FQNEAQ (reference sequence). CDR3 sequence (DNA): TGTGCCAGCAGCCAAGACAGGGTAAATTCACCCCTCCACTTT. Protein sequence: CASSQDRVNSPLHF.

This rearrangement joins TRBV4-3 to TRBJ2-5, with D tentatively TRBD1 (5 bases). CDR3 length equals 15 residues. Germline assignment: CDR1 LGHNA and CDR2 YSLEER. V was clipped by 1 base and J by 4 bases, with 13 bases between them. Here the CDR3 reads CASSQGYGRAETQYF. CDR3 in DNA: TGCGCCAGCAGCCAAGGGTACGGCAGGGCAGAGACCCAGTACTTC.

This clonotype was seen only a few times. The rearrangement joins TRBV6-5 to TRBJ2-7; no firm D call. Germline assignment: CDR1 MNHEY and CDR2 SVGAGI. V was cut by 5 bases and J by 1 base, with 9 bases left in between. This CDR3 contains 13 residues. CDR3 amino acids: CASSRSLSYEQYF. The CDR3 bases are TGTGCCAGCAGTCGTAGCCTTTCCTACGAGCAGTACTTC.

This chain uses TRBV7-2 with TRBJ2-2, with a possible D match to TRBD2 (5 bases). From germline, CDR1 is SGHTA and CDR2 FQGNSA. Trimming removed 5 bases from V and 4 bases from J, with 17 bases in between. The CDR3 is made up of 16 amino acids. DNA for the CDR3: TGTGCCAGCAGCCCCGGACTTCCCACCCTCACCGGGGAGCTGTTTTTT. Translation: CASSPGLPTLTGELFF.

This clonotype was detected a few times. The rearrangement links TRBV4-3 to TRBJ2-7; D ambiguous. The CDR3 is 13 amino acids. The V and J ends lost 0 bases and 11 bases respectively, with 14 bases between them. Germline values: CDR1 LGHNA, CDR2 YSLEER. Here the CDR3 DNA reads TGCGCCAGCAGCCAAGAACTTGGTTTGTTGGAGTACTTC. Translated, it gives CASSQELGLLEYF.